A selection of T cell receptor beta chains follows, all from one sample in a study of cytomegalovirus exposure and HLA in healthy donors. Sequenced by immunoSEQ multiplex PCR; TCRdb stores in-frame clones only, minus some. The sample holds about 140,000 clones, 60% to 85% seen once. The sample consisted of PBMCs. The source is a man aged 18 to 35 in good health and CMV-seronegative. CDR3s include the opening cysteine and the closing phenylalanine or tryptophan. The D gene is left open where the match is weak. Clone size is stated in some rows and not others, as once, few, many or a class when expanded.

cdr3_length,j_call,d_call,v_call,clone_size,cdr3_aa,cdr3_nt
15,TRBJ1-1,.,TRBV7-9,few,CASSLGPALNTEAFF,TGTGCCAGCAGCTTAGGTCCCGCGCTGAACACTGAAGCTTTCTTT
15,TRBJ2-7,TRBD1,TRBV18,once,CASSLDRDRVDEQYF,TGTGCCAGCTCACTTGACAGGGATCGGGTTGACGAGCAGTACTTC
17,TRBJ2-3,TRBD2,TRBV14,.,CASSQGWGGTYTDTQYF,TGTGCCAGCAGCCAAGGATGGGGGGGGACTTACACAGATACGCAGTATTTT
18,TRBJ2-7,.,TRBV10-1,.,CASSESLRDTVPYYEQYF,TGCGCCAGCAGTGAGTCCCTCCGGGACACCGTTCCTTACTACGAGCAGTACTTC
15,TRBJ2-5,.,TRBV11-2,few,CASSLRQGTIVTQYF,TGTGCCAGCAGCTTGAGACAGGGGACTATAGTGACCCAGTACTTC
19,TRBJ2-1,TRBD2,TRBV7-8,.,CASSLLAGGSVGRDNEQFF,TGTGCCAGCAGCTTACTGGCGGGAGGCTCTGTGGGAAGGGACAATGAGCAGTTCTTC
14,TRBJ1-1,.,TRBV19,few,CASHPGLPNTEAFF,TGTGCCAGTCACCCGGGACTCCCGAACACTGAAGCTTTCTTT
13,TRBJ1-6,.,TRBV7-9,.,CASSLGLNSPLHF,TGTGCCAGCAGCTTGGGACTGAATTCACCCCTCCACTTT
14,TRBJ1-2,TRBD1,TRBV5-1,.,CASSLAGRDRGYTF,TGCGCCAGCAGCTTGGCAGGGCGGGACAGAGGCTACACCTTC
15,TRBJ2-6,.,TRBV11-3,.,CASSFGGSGANVLTF,TGTGCCAGCAGCTTCGGGGGCTCTGGGGCCAACGTCCTGACTTTC
14,TRBJ2-7,.,TRBV28,.,CASSWRTLPYEQYF,TGTGCCAGCAGTTGGCGGACACTTCCTTACGAGCAGTACTTC
13,TRBJ2-7,.,TRBV5-1,.,CASSGDRSYEQYF,TGCGCCAGCAGCGGCGACAGGTCCTACGAGCAGTACTTC
13,TRBJ2-1,.,TRBV7-9,.,CASSLDWGDEQFF,TGTGCCAGCAGCCTTGATTGGGGGGATGAGCAGTTCTTC
14,TRBJ2-2,.,TRBV7-9,.,CASSLVYGAGELFF,TGTGCCAGCAGCTTAGTTTACGGGGCCGGGGAGCTGTTTTTT
16,TRBJ2-3,TRBD2,TRBV19,.,CASSIAGGLGTDTQYF,TGTGCCAGTAGTATCGCGGGGGGCCTCGGCACAGATACGCAGTATTTT
14,TRBJ2-3,TRBD2,TRBV30,.,CAHRGDTSTDTQYF,TGTGCCCACCGGGGGGATACTAGCACAGATACGCAGTATTTT
16,TRBJ2-7,TRBD2,TRBV5-1,.,CASSPTSGTKLYEQYF,TGCGCCAGCAGCCCGACTAGCGGGACGAAGTTATACGAGCAGTACTTC
14,TRBJ1-1,.,TRBV5-1,once,CASSLASRDTEAFF,TGCGCCAGCAGCTTGGCCAGCAGGGACACTGAAGCTTTCTTT